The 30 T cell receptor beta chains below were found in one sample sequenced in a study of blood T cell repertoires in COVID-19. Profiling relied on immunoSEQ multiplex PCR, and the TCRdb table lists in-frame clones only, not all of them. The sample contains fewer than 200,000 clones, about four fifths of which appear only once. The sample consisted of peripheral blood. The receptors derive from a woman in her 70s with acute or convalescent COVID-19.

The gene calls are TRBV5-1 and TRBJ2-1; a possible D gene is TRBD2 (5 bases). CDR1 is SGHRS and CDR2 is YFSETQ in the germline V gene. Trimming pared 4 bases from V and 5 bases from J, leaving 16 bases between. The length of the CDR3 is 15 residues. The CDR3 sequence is CASSLIGREDNEQFF. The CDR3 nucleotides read TGCGCCAGCAGCCTCATCGGTCGGGAAGACAATGAGCAGTTCTTC.

The CDR3 nucleotides are TGCGCCAGCAGCCAAGAAAGGAGCCTCTTGGTAACAGGAAATTCACCCCTCCACTTT. It yields the protein CASSQERSLLVTGNSPLHF. This chain joins TRBV4-3 and TRBJ1-6, with D possibly TRBD1 on 5 matching bases. This CDR3 has 19 amino acids. Trimming left V 0 bases short and J 7 bases short, with 22 bases between. Germline CDR1 LGHNA, CDR2 YSLEER.

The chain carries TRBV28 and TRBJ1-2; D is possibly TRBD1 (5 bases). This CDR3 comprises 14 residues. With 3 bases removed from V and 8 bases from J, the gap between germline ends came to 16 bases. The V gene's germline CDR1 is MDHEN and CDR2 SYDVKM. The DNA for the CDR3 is TGTGCCAGCAGTTTGATTGAACAGGAGGGAGGCTACACCTTC. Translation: CASSLIEQEGGYTF.

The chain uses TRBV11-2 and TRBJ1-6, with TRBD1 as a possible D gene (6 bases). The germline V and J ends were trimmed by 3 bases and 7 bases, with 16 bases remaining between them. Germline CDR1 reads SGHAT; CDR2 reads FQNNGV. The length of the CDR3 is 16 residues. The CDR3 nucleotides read TGTGCCAGCAGCTTTTCAAAACCAACAGGGAATTCACCCCTCCACTTT. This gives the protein CASSFSKPTGNSPLHF.

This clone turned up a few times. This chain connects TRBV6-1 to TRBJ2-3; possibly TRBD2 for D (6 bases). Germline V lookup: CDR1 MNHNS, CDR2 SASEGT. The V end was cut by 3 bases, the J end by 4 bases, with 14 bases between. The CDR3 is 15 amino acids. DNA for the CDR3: TGTGCCAGCAGTGATGACGCGGGGACGGCAGATACGCAGTATTTT. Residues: CASSDDAGTADTQYF.

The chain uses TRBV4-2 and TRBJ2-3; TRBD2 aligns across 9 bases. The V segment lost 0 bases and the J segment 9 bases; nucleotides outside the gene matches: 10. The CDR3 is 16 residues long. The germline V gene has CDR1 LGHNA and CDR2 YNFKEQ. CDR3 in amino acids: CASSQEGRGGIDTQYF. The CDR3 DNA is TGTGCCAGCAGCCAAGAGGGGCGGGGGGGCATCGACACGCAGTATTTT.

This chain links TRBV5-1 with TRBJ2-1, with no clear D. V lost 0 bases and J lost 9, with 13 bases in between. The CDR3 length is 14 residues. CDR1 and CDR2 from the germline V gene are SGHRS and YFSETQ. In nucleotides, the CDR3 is TGCGCCAGCAGCTTGGCCGATAGATCCGGTGAGCAGTTCTTC. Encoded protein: CASSLADRSGEQFF.

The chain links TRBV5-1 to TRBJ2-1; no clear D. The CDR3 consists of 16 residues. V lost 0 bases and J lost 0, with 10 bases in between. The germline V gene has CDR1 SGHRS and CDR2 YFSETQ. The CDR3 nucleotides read TGCGCCAGCAGCTTGGAAGGATGGAGCTCCTACAATGAGCAGTTCTTC. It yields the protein CASSLEGWSSYNEQFF. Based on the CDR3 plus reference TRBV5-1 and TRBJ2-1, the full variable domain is KAGVTQTPRYLIKTRGQQVTLSCSPISGHRSVSWYQQTPGQGLQFLFEYFSETQRNKGNFPGRFSGRQFSNSRSEMNVSTLELGDSALYLCASSLEGWSSYNEQFFGPGTRLTVL.

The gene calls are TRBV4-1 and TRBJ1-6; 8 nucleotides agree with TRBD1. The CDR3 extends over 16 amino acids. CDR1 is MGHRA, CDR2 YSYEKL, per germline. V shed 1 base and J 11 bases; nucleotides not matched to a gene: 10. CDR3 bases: TGCGCCAGCAGCCAAGCCCCCCCAGGGGGCCCGACACCCCTCCACTTT. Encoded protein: CASSQAPPGGPTPLHF.

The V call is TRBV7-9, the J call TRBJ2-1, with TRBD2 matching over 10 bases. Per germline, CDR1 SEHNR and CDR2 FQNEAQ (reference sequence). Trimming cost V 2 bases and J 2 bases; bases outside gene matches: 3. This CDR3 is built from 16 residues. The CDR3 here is CASSLQGLAAYNEQFF. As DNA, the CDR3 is TGTGCCAGCAGCTTACAAGGACTAGCGGCCTACAATGAGCAGTTCTTC.

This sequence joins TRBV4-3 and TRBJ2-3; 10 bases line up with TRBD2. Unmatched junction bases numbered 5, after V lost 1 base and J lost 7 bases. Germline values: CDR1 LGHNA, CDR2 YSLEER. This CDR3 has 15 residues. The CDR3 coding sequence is TGCGCCAGCAGCCAAGGCCTAGCGGGAGTGTATACGCAGTATTTT. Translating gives CASSQGLAGVYTQYF.

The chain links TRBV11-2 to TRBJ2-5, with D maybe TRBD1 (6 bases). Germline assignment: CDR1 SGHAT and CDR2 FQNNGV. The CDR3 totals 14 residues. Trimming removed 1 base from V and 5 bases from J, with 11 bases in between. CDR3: CASSLVSGAETQYF. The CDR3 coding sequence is TGTGCCAGCAGCTTAGTGTCAGGGGCCGAGACCCAGTACTTC.

CDR3 amino acids: CSASRVQRGEQFF. The DNA of the CDR3 is TGCAGTGCTAGTAGGGTTCAGCGGGGTGAGCAGTTCTTC. The J gene is TRBJ2-1, the V gene TRBV20-1, with 7 bases matching TRBD2. Germline assignment: CDR1 DFQATT and CDR2 SNEGSKA (reference sequence). The CDR3 runs to 13 residues. The trim removed 3 bases at V and 9 bases at J, leaving 8 bases unmatched.

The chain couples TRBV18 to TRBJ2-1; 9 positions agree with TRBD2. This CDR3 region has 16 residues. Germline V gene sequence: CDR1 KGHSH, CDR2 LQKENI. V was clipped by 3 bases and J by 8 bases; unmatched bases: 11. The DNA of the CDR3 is TGTGCCAGCTCACCCACCGGGACTAGCTTTGTCGATGAGCAGTTCTTC. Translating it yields CASSPTGTSFVDEQFF.

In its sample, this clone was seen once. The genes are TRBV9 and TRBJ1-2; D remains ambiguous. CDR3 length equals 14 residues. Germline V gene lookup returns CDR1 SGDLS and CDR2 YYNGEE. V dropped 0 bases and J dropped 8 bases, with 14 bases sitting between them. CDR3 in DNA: TGTGCCAGCAGCGTAGAGGAGGGTCGGGGAGGCTACACCTTC. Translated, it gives CASSVEEGRGGYTF.

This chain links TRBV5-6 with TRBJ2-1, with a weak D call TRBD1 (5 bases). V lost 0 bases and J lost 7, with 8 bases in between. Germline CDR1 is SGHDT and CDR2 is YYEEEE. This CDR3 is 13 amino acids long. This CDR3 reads CASSLAGLNEQFF. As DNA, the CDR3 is TGTGCCAGCAGCTTGGCAGGGCTGAATGAGCAGTTCTTC.

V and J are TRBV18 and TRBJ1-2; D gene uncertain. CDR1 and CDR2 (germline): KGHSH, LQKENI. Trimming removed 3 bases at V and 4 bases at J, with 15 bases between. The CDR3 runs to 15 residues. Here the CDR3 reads CASSPLEGVSYGYTF. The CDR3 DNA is TGTGCCAGCTCACCCCTTGAGGGAGTCAGCTATGGCTACACCTTC.

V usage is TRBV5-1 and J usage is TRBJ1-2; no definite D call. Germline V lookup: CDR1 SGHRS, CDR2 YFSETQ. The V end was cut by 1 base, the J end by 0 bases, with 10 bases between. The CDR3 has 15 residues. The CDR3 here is CASSLRGEPNYGYTF. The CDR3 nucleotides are TGCGCCAGCAGCTTGCGCGGGGAACCTAACTATGGCTACACCTTC.

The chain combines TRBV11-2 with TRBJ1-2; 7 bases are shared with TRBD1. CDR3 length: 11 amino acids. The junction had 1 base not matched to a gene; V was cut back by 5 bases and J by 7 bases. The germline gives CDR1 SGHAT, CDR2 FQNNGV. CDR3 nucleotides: TGTGCCAGCAGCCAGGGGGTTGGCTACACCTTC. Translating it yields CASSQGVGYTF.

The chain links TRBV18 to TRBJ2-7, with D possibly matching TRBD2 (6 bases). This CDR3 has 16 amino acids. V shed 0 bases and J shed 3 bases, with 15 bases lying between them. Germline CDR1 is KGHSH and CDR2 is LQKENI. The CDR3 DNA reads TGTGCCAGCTCACCACCTAACCCTGGGCGGGGCTACGAGCAGTACTTC. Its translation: CASSPPNPGRGYEQYF.

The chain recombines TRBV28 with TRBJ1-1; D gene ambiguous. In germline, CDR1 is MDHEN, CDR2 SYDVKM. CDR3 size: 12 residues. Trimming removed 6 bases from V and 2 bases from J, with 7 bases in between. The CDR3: CASRSGNTEAFF. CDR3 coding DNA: TGTGCCAGCAGGTCGGGAAACACTGAAGCTTTCTTT.

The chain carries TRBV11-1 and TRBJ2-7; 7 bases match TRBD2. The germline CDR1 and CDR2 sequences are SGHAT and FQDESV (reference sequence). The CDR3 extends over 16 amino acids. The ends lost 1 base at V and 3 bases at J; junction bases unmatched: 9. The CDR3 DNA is TGTGCCAGCAGCTTAGAGGCACGGCGGGGGAGCTACGAGCAGTACTTC. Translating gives CASSLEARRGSYEQYF.

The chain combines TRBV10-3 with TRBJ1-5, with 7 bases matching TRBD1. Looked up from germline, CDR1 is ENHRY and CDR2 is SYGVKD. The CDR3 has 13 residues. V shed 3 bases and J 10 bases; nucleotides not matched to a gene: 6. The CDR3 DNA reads TGTGCCATCAGTGAACAGGGGAACCTTCCCCAGCATTTT. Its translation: CAISEQGNLPQHF.

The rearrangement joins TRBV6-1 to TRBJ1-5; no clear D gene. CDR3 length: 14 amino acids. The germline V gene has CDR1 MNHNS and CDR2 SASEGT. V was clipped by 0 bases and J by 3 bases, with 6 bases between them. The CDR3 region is CASSEASDNQPQHF. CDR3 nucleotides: TGTGCCAGCAGTGAAGCCAGCGACAATCAGCCCCAGCATTTT.

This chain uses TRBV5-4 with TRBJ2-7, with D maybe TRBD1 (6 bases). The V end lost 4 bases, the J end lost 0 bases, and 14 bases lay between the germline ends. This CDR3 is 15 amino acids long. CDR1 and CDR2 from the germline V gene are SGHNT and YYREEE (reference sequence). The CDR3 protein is CASSVKTGNSYEQYF. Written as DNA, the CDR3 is TGTGCCAGCAGCGTGAAGACAGGTAACTCCTACGAGCAGTACTTC. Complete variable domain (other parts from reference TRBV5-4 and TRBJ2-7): ETGVTQSPTHLIKTRGQQVTLRCSSQSGHNTVSWYQQALGQGPQFIFQYYREEENGRGNFPPRFSGLQFPNYSSELNVNALELDDSALYLCASSVKTGNSYEQYFGPGTRLTVT.

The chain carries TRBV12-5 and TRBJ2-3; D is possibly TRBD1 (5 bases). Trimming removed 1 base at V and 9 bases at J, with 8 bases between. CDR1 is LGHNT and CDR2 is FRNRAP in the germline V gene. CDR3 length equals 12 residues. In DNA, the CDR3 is TGTGCTAGTGGTTTGGAGGGGTTCACGCAGTATTTT. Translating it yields CASGLEGFTQYF.

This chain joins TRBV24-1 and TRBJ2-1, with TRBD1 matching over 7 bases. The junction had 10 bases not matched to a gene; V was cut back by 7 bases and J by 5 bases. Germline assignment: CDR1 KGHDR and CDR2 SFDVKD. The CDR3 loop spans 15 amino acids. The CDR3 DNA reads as TGTGCCACCAGCCATCTCGGGCAGGGGGACAATGAGCAGTTCTTC. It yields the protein CATSHLGQGDNEQFF.

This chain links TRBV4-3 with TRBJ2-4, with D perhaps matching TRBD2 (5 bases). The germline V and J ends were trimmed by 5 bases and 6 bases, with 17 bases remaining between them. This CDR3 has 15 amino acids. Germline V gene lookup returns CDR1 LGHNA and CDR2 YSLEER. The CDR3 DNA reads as TGCGCCAGCAGCTCCCCCGCGGGCTCCAGAAACATTCAGTACTTC. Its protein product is CASSSPAGSRNIQYF.

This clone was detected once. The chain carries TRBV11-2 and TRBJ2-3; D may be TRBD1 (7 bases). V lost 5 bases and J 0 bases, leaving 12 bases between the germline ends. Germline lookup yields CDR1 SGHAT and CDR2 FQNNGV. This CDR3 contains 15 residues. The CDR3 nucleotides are TGTGCCAGCAGCCCCCAGGGGGGAAGCACAGATACGCAGTATTTT. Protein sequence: CASSPQGGSTDTQYF.

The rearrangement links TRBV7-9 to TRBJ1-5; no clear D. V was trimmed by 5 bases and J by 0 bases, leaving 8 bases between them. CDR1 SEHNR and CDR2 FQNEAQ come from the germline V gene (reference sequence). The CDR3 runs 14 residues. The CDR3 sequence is CASSPGYSNQPQHF. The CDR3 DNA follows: TGTGCCAGCAGCCCGGGTTATAGCAATCAGCCCCAGCATTTT.